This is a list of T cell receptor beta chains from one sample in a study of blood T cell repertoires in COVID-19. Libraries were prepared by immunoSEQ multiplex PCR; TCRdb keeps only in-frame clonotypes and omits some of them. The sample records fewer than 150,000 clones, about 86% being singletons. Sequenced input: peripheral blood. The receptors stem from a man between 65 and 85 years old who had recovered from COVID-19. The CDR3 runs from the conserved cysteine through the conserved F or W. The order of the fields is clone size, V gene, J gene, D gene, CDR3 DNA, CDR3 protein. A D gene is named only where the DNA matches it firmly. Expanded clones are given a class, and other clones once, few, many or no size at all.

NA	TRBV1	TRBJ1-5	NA	TGCACCAGCAGCCAAGGCAGTGATCAGCCCCAGCATTTT	CTSSQGSDQPQHF
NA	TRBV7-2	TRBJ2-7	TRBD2	TGTGCCAGCAGCTTTAGGCGGGAGGGCCGCGAGCAGTACTTC	CASSFRREGREQYF
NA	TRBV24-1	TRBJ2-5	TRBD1	TGTGCCACCAGTGATTTAGGGACAGGGGGGGAGACCCAGTACTTC	CATSDLGTGGETQYF
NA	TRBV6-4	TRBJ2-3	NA	TGTGCCAGCAGTGAAGGCGACGGGTATACGCAGTATTTT	CASSEGDGYTQYF
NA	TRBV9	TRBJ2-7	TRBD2	TGTGCCAGCAGCGTAGCGGGAGGCTCTAGTAACGAGCAGTACTTC	CASSVAGGSSNEQYF
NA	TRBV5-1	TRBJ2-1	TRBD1	TGCGCCAGCAATTCTGGACAGGGGTTTTCCAATGAGCAGTTCTTC	CASNSGQGFSNEQFF
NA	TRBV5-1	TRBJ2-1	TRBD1	TGCGCCAGCAGCTTGGAGGGGGCTATGTACAATGAGCAGTTCTTC	CASSLEGAMYNEQFF
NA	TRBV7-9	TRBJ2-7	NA	TGTGCCAGCAGCAAACAGGCGAGCTCCTACGAGCAGTACTTC	CASSKQASSYEQYF
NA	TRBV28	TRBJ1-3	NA	TGTGCCAGCAGCAGCCCGACAGCCAGCTCTGGAAACACCATATATTTT	CASSSPTASSGNTIYF
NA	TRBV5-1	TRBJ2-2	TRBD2	TGCGCCAGCAGCTTGGAGTCTAGCGGGGCGGCGAACACCGGGGAGCTGTTTTTT	CASSLESSGAANTGELFF
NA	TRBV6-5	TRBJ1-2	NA	TGTGCCAGCACCATGACAAAAAACTATGGCTACACCTTC	CASTMTKNYGYTF
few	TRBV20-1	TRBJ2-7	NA	TGCAGTGCTAGTGGTCCACGCCACAGCGAGCAGTACTTC	CSASGPRHSEQYF
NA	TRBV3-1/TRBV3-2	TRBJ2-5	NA	TGTGCCAGCAGCCAACCCGGAGAGACCCAGTACTTC	CASSQPGETQYF
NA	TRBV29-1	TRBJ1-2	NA	TGCAGCGTGGGGCCCACGGTCTATGGCTACACCTTC	CSVGPTVYGYTF
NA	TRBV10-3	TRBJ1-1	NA	TGTGCCATCAGTGAGTCCGGGGATATGAACACTGAAGCTTTCTTT	CAISESGDMNTEAFF
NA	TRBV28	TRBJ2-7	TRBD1	TGTGCCAGCAGTTCGGGACAGTCCTACGAGCAGTACTTC	CASSSGQSYEQYF
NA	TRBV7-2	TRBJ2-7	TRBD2	TGTGCCAGCAGCCTAGTCCGGGGGGAATACGAGCAGTACTTC	CASSLVRGEYEQYF
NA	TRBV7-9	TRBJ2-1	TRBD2	TGTGCCAGCAGCTTGGCGGGAGGGACGGTTGAGCAGTTCTTC	CASSLAGGTVEQFF
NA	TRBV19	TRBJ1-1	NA	TGTGCCAGTAGTATTGGTCAGAGGATGAACACTGAAGCTTTCTTT	CASSIGQRMNTEAFF
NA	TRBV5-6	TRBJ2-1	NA	TGTGCCCGCGGGTCCGGGTACAATGAGCAGTTCTTC	CARGSGYNEQFF
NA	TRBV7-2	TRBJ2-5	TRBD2	TGTGCCAGCAGCTTAGTGGGGGGGAGAGAAGAGACCCAGTACTTC	CASSLVGGREETQYF
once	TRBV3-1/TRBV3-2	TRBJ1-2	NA	TGTGCCAGCAGCCCTTCAGGGGATCCCAACTATGGCTACACCTTC	CASSPSGDPNYGYTF
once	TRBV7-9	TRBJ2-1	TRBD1	TGTGCCAGCAGCCCTAGGGGGCCCTATGAGCAGTTCTTC	CASSPRGPYEQFF
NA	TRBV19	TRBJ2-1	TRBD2	TGTGCCAGTAGTAAGGGACTAGCGGGAGGAAACAATGAGCAGTTCTTC	CASSKGLAGGNNEQFF
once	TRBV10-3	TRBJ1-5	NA	TGTGCCATCAGTGAAACCAGAAATCAGCCCCAGCATTTT	CAISETRNQPQHF
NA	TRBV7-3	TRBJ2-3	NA	TGTGCCAGCAGCTCAATTACAGATACGCAGTATTTT	CASSSITDTQYF
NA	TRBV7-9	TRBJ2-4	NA	TGTGCCAGCAGCTTCGCGGTAGCCAAAAACATTCAGTACTTC	CASSFAVAKNIQYF